Listed here are 16 T cell receptor beta chains from one sample, sequenced in a study of T cells in Graves' hyperthyroidism and ophthalmopathy. TCR beta CDR3 region amplification was performed from RNA transcripts. HTBI primers were the set used in a first-round RT-PCR of the TCR CDR3. TCRdb called the multiplex PCR reads again in MiXCR, with one record for every CDR3 protein. The repertoire consists of roughly 550,000 distinct CDR3 sequences, with roughly a sixth occurring once and the leading ten covering 29%. Sequencing was carried out using blood. Receptors originate from a woman in her twenties or thirties with Graves' ophthalmopathy.

This clonotype has only a few counts. The chain has TRBV6-1 and TRBJ2-5; D perhaps matches TRBD1 (5 bases). The CDR3 extends over 15 amino acids. Trimming shortened V by 4 bases and J by 2 bases, and 14 bases separated the two germline ends. Germline-derived CDR1 and CDR2 are MNHNS and SASEGT. This CDR3 reads CASSGQPTSQETQYF. The CDR3 DNA follows: TGTGCCAGCAGTGGACAGCCGACGAGTCAAGAGACCCAGTACTTC.

This clonotype was seen ten or more times. V and J are TRBV7-3 and TRBJ1-2; D perhaps matches TRBD1 (5 bases). CDR1 SGHTA and CDR2 FQGTGA come from the germline V gene. V lost 5 bases to trimming and J lost 2 bases, with 15 bases between them. The CDR3 is 15 residues long. The CDR3 loop is CASSPGRGTNYGYTF. CDR3 DNA sequence: TGTGCCAGCAGCCCGGGACGGGGAACCAACTATGGCTACACCTTC.

In its sample, this clonotype was seen a few times. The rearrangement joins TRBV29-1 to TRBJ1-2; the D gene is possibly TRBD1 (6 bases). The germline V and J ends were trimmed by 0 bases and 8 bases, with 13 bases remaining between them. This CDR3 is 13 amino acids long. CDR1 is SQVTM and CDR2 is ANQGSEA in the germline V gene. CDR3 DNA sequence: TGCAGCGTTGAAGAACAGGGCCCCCCGGGCTACACCTTC. It specifies CSVEEQGPPGYTF.

In its sample, this clonotype was seen many times. The chain couples TRBV11-3 to TRBJ2-1; 11 bases are shared with TRBD2. Germline V gene lookup returns CDR1 SGHNT and CDR2 YENEEA. V shed 0 bases, J shed 4 bases, and the junction held 2 bases outside the gene matches. This CDR3 is built from 16 residues. In DNA, the CDR3 is TGTGCCAGCAGCTTAGAAACTAGCGGGGGTTACAATGAGCAGTTCTTC. It is translated as CASSLETSGGYNEQFF.

This clonotype was observed at least ten times. V usage is TRBV18 and J usage is TRBJ2-1; 7 bases fit TRBD1. V lost 2 bases, J lost 8 bases, and 0 bases stayed unmatched. Germline-derived CDR1 and CDR2 are KGHSH and LQKENI. The length of the CDR3 is 12 residues. CDR3: CASSPTGDEQFF. Written as DNA, the CDR3 is TGTGCCAGCTCACCAACAGGGGATGAGCAGTTCTTC.

This clonotype has at least ten counts. The J gene is TRBJ1-5, the V gene TRBV30; 9 nucleotides align to TRBD1. The CDR3 is 14 residues long. Germline V gene sequence: CDR1 GTSNPN, CDR2 SVGIG (reference sequence). The junction had 4 bases not matched to a gene; V was cut back by 2 bases and J by 5 bases. CDR3 protein: CAWSLGQGYQPQHF. In DNA, the CDR3 is TGTGCCTGGAGTTTGGGACAGGGATATCAGCCCCAGCATTTT.

This clonotype occurred a few times. The chain recombines TRBV6-5 with TRBJ1-2; TRBD1 might be the D (5 bases). The CDR3 covers 14 residues. Germline CDR1 is MNHEY and CDR2 is SVGAGI. Deletions cut 3 bases from V and 4 bases from J, with 12 bases between. Here the CDR3 DNA reads TGTGCCAGCAGTTATGAGACAGCTATCTATGGCTACACCTTC. Amino acids: CASSYETAIYGYTF.

This chain uses TRBV7-2 with TRBJ2-1; possibly TRBD1 for D (6 bases). V dropped 9 bases and J dropped 8 bases, with 14 bases sitting between them. The CDR3 sequence is 12 residues long. Germline lookup yields CDR1 SGHTA and CDR2 FQGNSA. The CDR3 DNA reads TGTGCCAGTAGACGGGACATCGATGAGCAGTTCTTC. Its translation is CASRRDIDEQFF.

The chain employs TRBV7-2 and TRBJ2-7; 11 bases fit TRBD2. CDR1 and CDR2 (germline): SGHTA, FQGNSA. The CDR3 has 16 residues. V shed 4 bases, J shed 4 bases, and the junction held 9 bases outside the gene matches. CDR3 sequence: CASSSALAGGPYEQYF. In DNA, the CDR3 is TGTGCCAGCAGCTCTGCCCTAGCGGGAGGACCATACGAGCAGTACTTC.

The table lists this clonotype with a few counts. This chain joins TRBV6-4 and TRBJ1-1, with 7 nucleotides matching TRBD1. The V segment lost 6 bases and the J segment 3 bases; nucleotides outside the gene matches: 7. The CDR3 runs 14 residues. Germline V gives CDR1 MRHNA, CDR2 SNTAGT. Here the CDR3 DNA reads TGTGCCAGCAGGACAGGGCCGTTCGACACTGAAGCTTTCTTT. This gives the protein CASRTGPFDTEAFF.

The chain couples TRBV3-2 to TRBJ2-2. TRBV3-2 is noted as a pseudogene. This CDR3 is built from 14 residues. The CDR3 DNA sequence: TGTGCCAGCAGCCAAGGAGAAATGGGCGGGGAGCTGTTTTTT. The encoded protein is CASSQGEMGGELFF.

The rearrangement uses TRBV6-2 or TRBV6-3 and TRBJ2-1, with D possibly matching TRBD1 (6 bases). CDR3 length equals 13 residues. Trimming pared 7 bases from V and 2 bases from J, leaving 9 bases between. Germline values: CDR1 MNHEY, CDR2 SVGEGT. CDR3: CASTWTAYNEQFF. CDR3 sequence (DNA): TGTGCCAGCACGTGGACAGCCTACAATGAGCAGTTCTTC.

This clonotype was counted many times. V gene TRBV7-9 combines with J gene TRBJ2-7; D may be TRBD2 (7 bases). The V end was cut by 5 bases, the J end by 3 bases, with 20 bases between. The CDR3 has 16 residues. Per the germline V gene, CDR1 is SEHNR and CDR2 is FQNEAQ (reference sequence). DNA of the CDR3: TGTGCCAGCAGCGCTTGGGGGGGCGATTCTGTCTACGAGCAGTACTTC. This gives the protein CASSAWGGDSVYEQYF.

Ten or more counts support this clonotype. This rearrangement joins TRBV30 to TRBJ2-2; 9 nucleotides align to TRBD2. V lost 3 bases to trimming and J lost 5 bases; unmatched junction nucleotides: 1. This CDR3 has 13 amino acids. Per germline, CDR1 GTSNPN and CDR2 SVGIG (reference sequence). The CDR3 spells CAWRTSGTGELFF. The CDR3 DNA sequence: TGTGCCTGGAGAACTAGCGGGACCGGGGAGCTGTTTTTT.

This clonotype was recorded at least ten times. This chain links TRBV5-6 with TRBJ2-4; 12 bases align to TRBD2. This CDR3 is built from 15 residues. Germline V gene lookup returns CDR1 SGHDT and CDR2 YYEEEE. V was pared by 1 base and J by 7 bases, with 3 bases of the junction left unmatched. Here the CDR3 reads CASSLRTSGKNIQYF. The CDR3 region has the DNA TGTGCCAGCAGCTTGAGGACTAGCGGGAAGAACATTCAGTACTTC.

This clonotype was counted at least ten times. V and J are TRBV5-6 and TRBJ2-3, with D possibly matching TRBD2 (5 bases). Germline loops: CDR1 SGHDT, CDR2 YYEEEE. There are 14 residues in the CDR3. V shed 5 bases and J shed 10 bases, with 20 bases lying between them. The CDR3 here is CASRMTTDTYPQYF. The CDR3 DNA reads TGTGCCAGCAGAATGACTACCGACACATATCCGCAGTATTTT. The full variable domain, completed using reference TRBV5-6 and TRBJ2-3, is DAGVTQSPTHLIKTRGQQVTLRCSPKSGHDTVSWYQQALGQGPQFIFQYYEEEERQRGNFPDRFSGHQFPNYSSELNVNALLLGDSALYLCASRMTTDTYPQYFGPGTRLTVL.